These 30 T cell receptor beta chains were all obtained from the same sample, sequenced in a study of cytomegalovirus exposure and HLA in healthy donors (dated by TCRdb to 2015 to 2018). Libraries were built with the immunoSEQ multiplex PCR assay. The source is immuneACCESS, and TCRdb retained only in-frame sequences with V and J called. Part of the clones is not carried over; for the studies checked, unresolved V genes explain less than half of this, and the remainder is unexplained. This sample comprises a few hundred thousand clones, roughly 84% of them detected only once. Of the sample, about 14% is held by the ten largest clones. Material for sequencing was PBMCs. The receptor source for this set is a woman aged 25 to 39 in good health and CMV-seropositive.

Only a few counts were recorded for this clone. The chain has TRBV27 and TRBJ2-6; 7 nucleotides agree with TRBD2. The CDR3 length is 17 residues. Germline CDR1 MNHEY, CDR2 SMNVEV (reference sequence). J gave up 4 bases and V 2 bases, and 8 bases lay outside the gene matches. The CDR3 DNA reads TGTGCCAGCAGTTTACTGGGGAGGGGTCCCGGGGCCAACGTCCTGACTTTC. It translates to CASSLLGRGPGANVLTF. Combining the CDR3 with reference TRBV27 and TRBJ2-6 gives the whole variable domain EAQVTQNPRYLITVTGKKLTVTCSQNMNHEYMSWYRQDPGLGLRQIYYSMNVEVTDKGDVPEGYKVSRKEKRNFPLILESPSPNQTSLYFCASSLLGRGPGANVLTFGAGSRLTVL.

The chain joins TRBV7-2 to TRBJ2-1; D not resolved. Germline lookup yields CDR1 SGHTA and CDR2 FQGNSA. This CDR3 has 12 residues. V lost 6 bases and J lost 7, with 10 bases in between. The CDR3: CASRNMGNEQFF. The CDR3 coding sequence is TGTGCCAGCAGGAATATGGGTAATGAGCAGTTCTTC.

This chain connects TRBV9 to TRBJ2-7; 9 bases align to TRBD2. CDR1 is SGDLS, CDR2 YYNGEE, per germline. J gave up 6 bases and V 4 bases, and 8 bases lay outside the gene matches. CDR3 size: 14 residues. The CDR3 region has the DNA TGTGCCAGCAGCCCCCAGCGGGAGGTCCGCGAGCAGTACTTC. It encodes CASSPQREVREQYF.

This chain uses TRBV7-9 with TRBJ2-1, with D perhaps given as TRBD1 or TRBD2 (5 bases each). The CDR3 is made up of 15 amino acids. From germline, CDR1 is SEHNR and CDR2 FQNEAQ (reference sequence). The V end was cut by 1 base, the J end by 5 bases, with 12 bases between. The CDR3 sequence: CASSLGSGTHNEQFF. In DNA, the CDR3 is TGTGCCAGCAGCTTAGGCTCCGGGACGCACAATGAGCAGTTCTTC.

The V gene is TRBV15, the J gene TRBJ2-7; TRBD2 matches 7 bases. Germline values: CDR1 LNHNV, CDR2 YYDKDF (reference sequence). V lost 0 bases to trimming and J lost 0 bases; unmatched junction nucleotides: 8. CDR3 length equals 17 residues. The CDR3 bases are TGTGCCACCAGCAGAGATGGGCTAGCGGAGAGCTCCTACGAGCAGTACTTC. Protein: CATSRDGLAESSYEQYF.

This chain connects TRBV11-3 to TRBJ1-2; 8 bases match TRBD1. Germline V gene sequence: CDR1 SGHNT, CDR2 YENEEA. CDR3 length: 13 residues. With 5 bases clipped from V and 3 bases from J, the junction kept 2 bases outside the gene matches. CDR3 loop: CASSLDRDYGYTF. CDR3 coding DNA: TGTGCCAGCAGCCTGGACAGGGACTATGGCTACACCTTC.

This chain connects TRBV30 to TRBJ1-1; tentatively, D is TRBD1 (5 bases). V lost 8 bases and J 4 bases, leaving 17 bases between the germline ends. The germline V gene has CDR1 GTSNPN and CDR2 SVGIG (reference sequence). The CDR3 spans 13 residues. This chain's CDR3 is CAGRWGRGTEAFF. For the CDR3, the DNA is TGTGCCGGCCGGTGGGGGAGGGGCACTGAAGCTTTCTTT. Full variable domain (rest looked up from reference TRBV30 and TRBJ1-1): SQTIHQWPATLVQPVGSPLSLECTVEGTSNPNLYWYRQAAGRGLQLLFYSVGIGQISSEVPQNLSASRPQDRQFILSSKKLLLSDSGFYLCAGRWGRGTEAFFGQGTRLTVV.

The V gene is TRBV7-2, the J gene TRBJ2-1; 8 bases line up with TRBD1. This CDR3 is built from 14 residues. V gave up 6 bases and J gave up 4 bases; unmatched junction bases: 5. The V gene's germline CDR1 is SGHTA and CDR2 FQGNSA. The CDR3 bases are TGTGCCAGCAGGCCCTGGACAGGGTACAATGAGCAGTTCTTC. Amino acid sequence: CASRPWTGYNEQFF.

The rearrangement links TRBV30 to TRBJ2-1; 10 bases fit TRBD2. With V trimmed by 2 bases and J by 5 bases, 3 bases remained unmatched. Per the germline V gene, CDR1 is GTSNPN and CDR2 is SVGIG (reference sequence). The length of the CDR3 is 14 residues. CDR3 in amino acids: CAWSLAGEHNEQFF. In nucleotides, the CDR3 is TGTGCCTGGAGTCTAGCGGGAGAACACAATGAGCAGTTCTTC.

The chain has TRBV11-2 and TRBJ1-2; unclear D gene. The V gene lost 5 bases and the J gene lost 7 bases, with 11 bases spanning the gap. The germline V gene has CDR1 SGHAT and CDR2 FQNNGV. The CDR3 extends over 12 amino acids. CDR3 sequence reads: CASSEPRSGYTF. DNA for the CDR3: TGTGCCAGCAGCGAACCCCGGAGTGGCTACACCTTC. Full variable domain (outside the CDR3, taken from reference TRBV11-2 and TRBJ1-2): EAGVAQSPRYKIIEKRQSVAFWCNPISGHATLYWYQQILGQGPKLLIQFQNNGVVDDSQLPKDRFSAERLKGVDSTLKIQPAKLEDSAVYLCASSEPRSGYTFGSGTRLTVV.

The chain links TRBV27 to TRBJ2-3; TRBD1 matches 8 bases. Germline-derived CDR1 and CDR2 are MNHEY and SMNVEV (reference sequence). The length of the CDR3 is 16 residues. The ends lost 5 bases at V and 5 bases at J; junction bases unmatched: 12. Here the CDR3 DNA reads TGTGCCAGCAGTAACGACAGGGGAGTTATGTTAGATACGCAGTATTTT. Its translation is CASSNDRGVMLDTQYF.

The chain carries TRBV5-6 and TRBJ2-7; 7 bases align to TRBD1. V dropped 3 bases and J dropped 0; count of bases not matched to a gene: 9. Germline-derived CDR1 and CDR2 are SGHDT and YYEEEE. This CDR3 region has 16 residues. The DNA for the CDR3 is TGTGCCAGCAGCTACTCCGGGACAGCGAGCTCCTACGAGCAGTACTTC. This encodes CASSYSGTASSYEQYF. Full variable domain (rest looked up from reference TRBV5-6 and TRBJ2-7): DAGVTQSPTHLIKTRGQQVTLRCSPKSGHDTVSWYQQALGQGPQFIFQYYEEEERQRGNFPDRFSGHQFPNYSSELNVNALLLGDSALYLCASSYSGTASSYEQYFGPGTRLTVT.

This clone has more than one count but fewer than ten. This rearrangement joins TRBV10-3 to TRBJ1-2; D unresolved. The CDR3 sequence is 12 residues long. Germline loops: CDR1 ENHRY, CDR2 SYGVKD. The V end was cut by 0 bases, the J end by 4 bases, with 3 bases between. CDR3 loop: CAISESGYGYTF. As DNA, the CDR3 is TGTGCCATCAGTGAGTCAGGCTATGGCTACACCTTC.

The chain couples TRBV28 to TRBJ2-5; 12 bases fit TRBD2. This CDR3 comprises 15 residues. Germline-derived CDR1 and CDR2 are MDHEN and SYDVKM. Losses at the gene ends were 8 bases for V and 2 bases for J; bases not matched to a gene: 6. CDR3 loop: CASWTSGDFQETQYF. Here the CDR3 DNA reads TGTGCCAGCTGGACTAGCGGGGATTTTCAAGAGACCCAGTACTTC.

The rearrangement uses TRBV7-8 and TRBJ2-1; D unclear. This CDR3 contains 15 residues. Per germline, CDR1 SGHVS and CDR2 FQNEAQ. Trimming cost V 1 base and J 0 bases, with 7 bases left between them. CDR3 sequence: CASSLVLSSYNEQFF. CDR3 nucleotide sequence: TGTGCCAGCAGCTTAGTTTTGAGCTCCTACAATGAGCAGTTCTTC.

Written as DNA, the CDR3 is TGTGCCAGCAGAACTTCCGGGACTCACTACGAGCAGTACTTC. Its translation is CASRTSGTHYEQYF. The V call is TRBV14, the J call TRBJ2-7, with a weak D call TRBD2 (6 bases). Per the germline V gene, CDR1 is SGHDN and CDR2 is FVKESK. This CDR3 is built from 14 residues. The V end was cut by 6 bases, the J end by 3 bases, with 15 bases between.

V and J are TRBV2 and TRBJ2-1, with D possibly TRBD1 on 5 matching bases. This CDR3 is 14 amino acids long. V lost 8 bases and J 5 bases, leaving 16 bases between the germline ends. CDR1 is SNHLY, CDR2 FYNNEI, per germline. The DNA for the CDR3 is TGTGCCAGCTACTCAGGGATTCGTAACAATGAGCAGTTCTTC. Its translation is CASYSGIRNNEQFF.

The chain couples TRBV28 to TRBJ2-2, with TRBD1 identical over 9 bases. Germline trimming cut 5 bases from V and 9 bases from J; bases unmatched to any gene: 10. Germline loops: CDR1 MDHEN, CDR2 SYDVKM. This CDR3 has 15 amino acids. This chain's CDR3 is CASSPRTGEGRELFF. In nucleotides, the CDR3 is TGTGCCAGCAGTCCTCGGACAGGGGAAGGCCGGGAGCTGTTTTTT.

The rearrangement uses TRBV19 and TRBJ1-2; a possible D gene is TRBD1 (6 bases). Germline values: CDR1 LNHDA, CDR2 SQIVND (reference sequence). The germline V and J ends were trimmed by 3 bases and 5 bases, with 16 bases remaining between them. CDR3 length: 15 amino acids. CDR3 in amino acids: CASSISGTGIYGYTF. The CDR3 DNA follows: TGTGCCAGTAGTATCTCCGGTACAGGGATTTATGGCTACACCTTC.

This clone was seen a few times. This rearrangement joins TRBV28 to TRBJ1-2, with TRBD1 identical over 7 bases. After removal of 5 bases from V and 4 bases from J, the junction contained 4 bases not matched to a gene. The CDR3 contains 13 residues. Germline lookup yields CDR1 MDHEN and CDR2 SYDVKM. The CDR3 is CASSEGTVYGYTF. CDR3 coding DNA: TGTGCCAGCAGTGAAGGGACAGTCTATGGCTACACCTTC.

The chain couples TRBV11-2 to TRBJ2-7; D unresolved. The CDR3 spans 14 residues. Trimming shortened V by 7 bases and J by 2 bases, and 15 bases separated the two germline ends. Germline values: CDR1 SGHAT, CDR2 FQNNGV. CDR3 in amino acids: CASTPWYSPYEQYF. In DNA form, the CDR3 reads TGTGCCAGCACCCCCTGGTATTCCCCCTACGAGCAGTACTTC.

The chain has TRBV6-5 and TRBJ2-2; D unresolved. CDR1 MNHEY and CDR2 SVGAGI come from the germline V gene. Trimming took off 8 bases at V and 11 bases at J, with 24 bases between the two ends. The CDR3 contains 15 residues. The CDR3 sequence: CASRALEEPSRELFF. The CDR3 DNA sequence: TGTGCCAGCCGAGCATTAGAGGAGCCGTCCCGAGAGCTGTTTTTT.

As regards this clone: The same CDR3 also results from other DNA sequences found in this sample. This chain connects TRBV6-5 to TRBJ1-2; D is perhaps TRBD1 (5 bases). V gave up 2 bases and J gave up 2 bases, with 6 bases separating them. The V gene's germline CDR1 is MNHEY and CDR2 SVGAGI. The CDR3 sequence is 13 residues long. CDR3 protein: CASSYAGNYGYTF. CDR3 nucleotide sequence: TGTGCCAGCAGTTACGCAGGGAACTATGGCTACACCTTC.

This chain links TRBV29-1 with TRBJ1-1; D unresolved. The CDR3 contains 11 residues. V was shortened by 5 bases and J by 8 bases, with 12 bases between the two germline ends. Germline values: CDR1 SQVTM, CDR2 ANQGSEA. This CDR3 reads CSVQPSSEAFF. CDR3 DNA sequence: TGCAGCGTTCAACCTAGTAGCGAAGCTTTCTTT. Full variable domain (rest looked up from reference TRBV29-1 and TRBJ1-1): SAVISQKPSRDICQRGTSLTIQCQVDSQVTMMFWYRQQPGQSLTLIATANQGSEATYESGFVIDKFPISRPNLTFSTLTVSNMSPEDSSIYLCSVQPSSEAFFGQGTRLTVV.

The rearrangement uses TRBV28 and TRBJ2-6; D unclear. V was trimmed by 2 bases and J by 0 bases, leaving 5 bases between them. The V gene's germline CDR1 is MDHEN and CDR2 SYDVKM. The CDR3 sequence is 15 residues long. The CDR3 region has the DNA TGTGCCAGCAGTTTACCAAACTCTGGGGCCAACGTCCTGACTTTC. Residues: CASSLPNSGANVLTF. The full variable domain, its missing parts supplied by reference TRBV28 and TRBJ2-6, is DVKVTQSSRYLVKRTGEKVFLECVQDMDHENMFWYRQDPGLGLRLIYFSYDVKMKEKGDIPEGYSVSREKKERFSLILESASTNQTSMYLCASSLPNSGANVLTFGAGSRLTVL.

The chain links TRBV4-3 to TRBJ1-5, with D perhaps TRBD1 (5 bases). CDR1 and CDR2 from the germline V gene are LGHNA and YSLEER. The V and J ends lost 4 bases and 5 bases respectively, with 18 bases between them. The CDR3 runs 16 residues. CDR3 bases: TGCGCCAGCAGCCCGAATGGGGCAGAAAGGGATCAGCCCCAGCATTTT. Protein product: CASSPNGAERDQPQHF.

As regards this clone: The sample holds other DNA sequences that translate to the same CDR3. The J gene is TRBJ1-2, the V gene TRBV6-5; tentatively, D is TRBD1 (5 bases). The CDR3 extends over 12 amino acids. Trimming took off 5 bases at V and 8 bases at J, with 12 bases between the two ends. Germline loops: CDR1 MNHEY, CDR2 SVGAGI. The CDR3 DNA reads as TGTGCCAGCAGTCCCGGGACCGCAGGCTACACCTTC. Its protein product is CASSPGTAGYTF.

The V and J genes are TRBV27 and TRBJ2-2, with 10 bases that match TRBD1. V dropped 6 bases and J dropped 7; count of bases not matched to a gene: 8. Germline V gives CDR1 MNHEY, CDR2 SMNVEV (reference sequence). This CDR3 has 15 amino acids. Here the CDR3 reads CASRKRQGASGELFF. In DNA, the CDR3 is TGTGCCAGCAGAAAAAGACAGGGGGCTAGCGGGGAGCTGTTTTTT.

The genes are TRBV15 and TRBJ1-5; tentatively, D is TRBD1 (5 bases). The CDR3 consists of 16 residues. V was cut by 0 bases and J by 7 bases, with 16 bases left in between. Germline V lookup: CDR1 LNHNV, CDR2 YYDKDF (reference sequence). The CDR3 is CATSREGQGNKQPQHF. CDR3 nucleotide sequence: TGTGCCACCAGCAGAGAGGGGCAGGGAAATAAGCAGCCCCAGCATTTT.

The gene calls are TRBV19 and TRBJ2-1; 10 bases align to TRBD2. V dropped 5 bases and J dropped 1; count of bases not matched to a gene: 14. CDR3 length: 19 amino acids. Looked up from germline, CDR1 is LNHDA and CDR2 is SQIVND (reference sequence). The CDR3 DNA is TGTGCCAGTAGTTCTAGCGGGAGTGCAACGGCCGTGTCCTACAATGAGCAGTTCTTC. It yields the protein CASSSSGSATAVSYNEQFF.